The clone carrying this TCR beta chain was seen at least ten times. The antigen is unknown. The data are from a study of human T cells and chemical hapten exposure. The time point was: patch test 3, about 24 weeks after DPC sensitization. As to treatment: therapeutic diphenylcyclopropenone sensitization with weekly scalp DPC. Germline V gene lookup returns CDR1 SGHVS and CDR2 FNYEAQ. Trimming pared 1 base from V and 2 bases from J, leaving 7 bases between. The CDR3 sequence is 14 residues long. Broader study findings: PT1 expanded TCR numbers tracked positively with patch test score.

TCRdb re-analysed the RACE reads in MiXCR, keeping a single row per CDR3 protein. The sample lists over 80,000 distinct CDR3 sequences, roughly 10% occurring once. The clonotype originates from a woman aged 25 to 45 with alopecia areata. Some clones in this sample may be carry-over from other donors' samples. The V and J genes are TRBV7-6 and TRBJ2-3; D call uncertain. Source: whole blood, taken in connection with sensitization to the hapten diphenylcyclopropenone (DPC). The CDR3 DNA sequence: TGTGCCAGCAGCTTAGTGGTGCCCACAGATACGCAGTATTTT. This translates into CASSLVVPTDTQYF.